The TCR beta chain described here comes from a study of blood T cell repertoires in COVID-19. In the study overall: COVID-19 samples collected from the United States, Italy and Spain covered acute and convalescent phases.

Germline V gene sequence: CDR1 LNHNV, CDR2 YYDKDF (reference sequence). There are 15 residues in the CDR3. V lost 5 bases and J lost 0; bases outside the gene matches: 6. Per the original data handling: Estimation of nucleated cell counts relied on the amplification of reference gene primers. The data were produced by immunoSEQ multiplex PCR, yet TCRdb's version contains in-frame clones alone and is incomplete. V, J and clone size are taken as reported in that table, and D and trimming were inferred from the DNA itself. The sample consists of about 12,000 clones, more than 80% of them appearing once.

The chain is built from TRBV15 and TRBJ2-7; TRBD1 agrees at 8 bases. The TCR was taken from a human donor in a cohort sampled during active COVID-19. Sequencing was carried out using peripheral blood. Here the CDR3 DNA reads TGTGCCACCAGCCTTACAGGGGGGAGCTCCTACGAGCAGTACTTC. Translating gives CATSLTGGSSYEQYF. The full variable domain, completed using reference TRBV15 and TRBJ2-7, is DAMVIQNPRYQVTQFGKPVTLSCSQTLNHNVMYWYQQKSSQAPKLLFHYYDKDFNNEADTPDNFQSRRPNTSFCFLDIRSPGLGDTAMYLCATSLTGGSSYEQYFGPGTRLTVT.